Below, one TCR beta chain is given with its context. Its antigen is not identified. The data originate from a study of cytomegalovirus exposure and HLA in healthy donors. Study results and caveats: Indistinguishability led to the exclusion of some V segments, TRBV6-2 and TRBV6-3 included.

The PCR used 60 Vbeta and 13 Jbeta primers. Clones were read by immunoSEQ multiplex PCR, and TCRdb kept only the in-frame ones, dropping some. This table has about 200,000 clones, almost 85% appearing once. CDR3 length equals 14 residues. Germline V gene lookup returns CDR1 SGHTA and CDR2 FQGNSA. V was pared by 2 bases and J by 1 base, with 8 bases between. The rearrangement joins TRBV7-2 to TRBJ1-1; D is unresolved. The sequenced sample consisted of PBMCs. The TCR sequence derives from a woman aged 50 to 60 in good health and CMV-seronegative. The CDR3 region is CASSLSIRNTEAFF. CDR3 nucleotides: TGTGCCAGCAGCTTAAGCATAAGGAACACTGAAGCTTTCTTT.